This TCR beta chain originates from a study of shared clonotypes between healthy human individuals. Comment on this clone: Antigen: not known.

Both subsets, CD45RA+ naive and CD45RA-negative memory, were split from the CD4+ cells. General study findings and limits: Rarefaction exposed incomplete sorted-subset sequencing despite large depth.

Authors' analysis steps: For the immunoSEQ data, sequences were junction-only without quality scores, so filtering differed. The assay was immunoSEQ multiplex PCR, and TCRdb's table has in-frame clones only and misses some. That table gives V, J and clone size, and the DNA gave D and trimming. In the table there are 190,000 or so clones, about 66% of which are singletons. This receptor was taken from a man aged 30 to 45 in good health. Sequencing input: memory CD4+ T cells sorted from blood. Specified subset: CD45RA-negative fraction.

The CDR3 is CASSYQTDQPQHF. The CDR3 DNA follows: TGTGCCAGCAGTTACCAGACCGATCAGCCCCAGCATTTT. The chain is built from TRBV6-5 and TRBJ1-5; D remains unclear. Germline-derived CDR1 and CDR2 are MNHEY and SVGAGI. The V end lost 2 bases, the J end lost 5 bases, and 7 bases lay between the germline ends. CDR3 length: 13 residues.